The clone carrying this TCR beta chain came up a few times. What it binds is not known. Germline V gives CDR1 MNHEY, CDR2 SVGEGT. V gave up 2 bases and J gave up 1 base, with 8 bases separating them. The CDR3 is made up of 14 amino acids. A TCRbeta library incorporating unique molecular identifiers was prepared. Each CDR3 protein is one row after TCRdb ran MiXCR on the PCR reads. The sample lists approximately 230,000 distinct CDR3 sequences; roughly a quarter were seen once. This entry belongs to a study of T-cell reconstitution after alpha-beta-depleted transplantation in children. Points from the study as a whole: Day-60 TCRbeta diversity that was high in some patients was derived from surviving recipient T cells and thymic progenitors. Several hundred rapidly expanded clones from non-depleted graft cells reportedly supplied alpha-beta T cells about two months post-transplant.

The sequence was obtained from a female patient between 2 and 15 years old who had a stem cell transplant for congenital amegakaryocytic thrombocytopenia, so the T cells may come from the graft donor. This specimen was PBMCs, mostly from graft donor cells, taken 360 days after TCRalphabeta/CD19-depleted stem cell transplant. The chain couples TRBV6-2 or TRBV6-3 to TRBJ1-1; D gene ambiguous. The CDR3 region has the DNA TGTGCCAGCAGTTACCTGAGGGCGAACACTGAAGCTTTCTTT. As protein: CASSYLRANTEAFF.